The sequence of this T cell receptor (beta chain) was determined in a study of shared clonotypes between healthy human individuals. Findings of the study overall: Naive CD4 clonotypes overlapped across a handful of donors at about 5.2%. Shared clonotypes across all four donors exceeded non-shared ones in generation probability.

V lost 3 bases and J 0 bases, leaving 15 bases between the germline ends. This CDR3 is 17 amino acids long. Germline V gene sequence: CDR1 MGHRA, CDR2 YSYEKL. Deep-level settings were used for running the assay. Produced via immunoSEQ multiplex PCR; TCRdb's table is partial and in-frame only. The table records a few million clones, about 93% of them present only once. Naive CD8 cells lacked CD45RO, underwent positive selection for CCR7 and left out terminally differentiated effector memory CD45RA+ cells. As concerns this clone: Antigen: not known.

The clonotype originates from a man in his late teens or twenties in good health. Some clones in this sample may be carry-over from other donors' samples. The rearrangement uses TRBV4-1 and TRBJ1-5; no reliable D call. What was sequenced was naive CD8+ T cells from PBMCs. The CDR3 region has the DNA TGCGCCAGCAGCCACCCACCGGTGGGGAATAGCAATCAGCCCCAGCATTTT. Its translation: CASSHPPVGNSNQPQHF.